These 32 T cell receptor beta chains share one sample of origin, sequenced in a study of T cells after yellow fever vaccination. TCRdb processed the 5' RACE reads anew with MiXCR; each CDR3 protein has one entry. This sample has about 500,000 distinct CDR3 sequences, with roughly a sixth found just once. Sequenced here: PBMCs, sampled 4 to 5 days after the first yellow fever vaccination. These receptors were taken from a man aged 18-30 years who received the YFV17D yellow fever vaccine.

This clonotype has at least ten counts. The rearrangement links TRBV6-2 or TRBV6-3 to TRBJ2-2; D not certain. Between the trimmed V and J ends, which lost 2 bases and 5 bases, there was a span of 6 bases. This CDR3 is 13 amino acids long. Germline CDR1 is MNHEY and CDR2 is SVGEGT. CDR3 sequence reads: CASSYGETGELFF. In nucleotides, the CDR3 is TGTGCCAGCAGTTACGGGGAAACCGGGGAGCTGTTTTTT.

This CDR3 is CASSYSSLNPRGYTF. CDR3 bases: TGTGCCAGCAGTTACTCGTCCCTCAACCCCCGGGGCTACACCTTC. This sequence joins TRBV6-5 and TRBJ1-2; unclear D gene. The germline CDR1 and CDR2 sequences are MNHEY and SVGAGI. V lost 0 bases and J lost 8, with 16 bases in between. CDR3 length: 15 residues.

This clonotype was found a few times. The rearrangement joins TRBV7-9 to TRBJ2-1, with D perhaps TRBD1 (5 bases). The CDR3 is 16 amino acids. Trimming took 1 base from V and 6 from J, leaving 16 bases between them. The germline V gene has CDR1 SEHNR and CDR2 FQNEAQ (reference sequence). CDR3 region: CASSLGRLRGSNEQFF. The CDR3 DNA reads TGTGCCAGCAGCTTAGGGCGCCTAAGGGGAAGCAATGAGCAGTTCTTC.

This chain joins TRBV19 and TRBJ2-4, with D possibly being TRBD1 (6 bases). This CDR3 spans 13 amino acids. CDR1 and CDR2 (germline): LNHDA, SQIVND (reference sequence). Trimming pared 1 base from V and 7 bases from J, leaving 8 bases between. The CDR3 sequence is CASSIGQENIQYF. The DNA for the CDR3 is TGTGCCAGTAGTATAGGACAGGAGAACATTCAGTACTTC.

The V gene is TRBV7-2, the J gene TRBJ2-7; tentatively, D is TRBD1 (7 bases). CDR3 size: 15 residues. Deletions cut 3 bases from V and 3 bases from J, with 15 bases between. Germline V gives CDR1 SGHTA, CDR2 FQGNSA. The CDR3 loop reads CASSFGRGQSYEQYF. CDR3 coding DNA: TGTGCCAGCAGCTTTGGGCGGGGACAGAGCTACGAGCAGTACTTC.

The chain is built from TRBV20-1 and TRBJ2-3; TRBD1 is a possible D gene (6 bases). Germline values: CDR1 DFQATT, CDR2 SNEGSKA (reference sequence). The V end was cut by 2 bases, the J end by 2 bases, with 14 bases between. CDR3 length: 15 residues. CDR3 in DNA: TGCAGTGCTAGAACCTCCGGACAGTCCACAGATACGCAGTATTTT. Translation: CSARTSGQSTDTQYF.

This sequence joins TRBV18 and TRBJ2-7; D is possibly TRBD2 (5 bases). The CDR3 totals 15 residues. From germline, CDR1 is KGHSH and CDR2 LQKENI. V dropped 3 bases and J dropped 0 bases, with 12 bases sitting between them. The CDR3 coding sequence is TGTGCCAGCTCACCCTCGGGATCCCTCTCCTACGAGCAGTACGTC. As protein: CASSPSGSLSYEQYV.

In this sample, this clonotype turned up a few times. CDR3 sequence reads: CASSSVTSSYEQYF. The CDR3 DNA reads as TGTGCCAGCAGCTCAGTTACTTCCTCCTACGAGCAGTACTTC. The chain is built from TRBV7-2 and TRBJ2-7; D unclear. V was pared by 4 bases and J by 0 bases, with 10 bases between. Germline V gene lookup returns CDR1 SGHTA and CDR2 FQGNSA. This CDR3 is built from 14 residues.

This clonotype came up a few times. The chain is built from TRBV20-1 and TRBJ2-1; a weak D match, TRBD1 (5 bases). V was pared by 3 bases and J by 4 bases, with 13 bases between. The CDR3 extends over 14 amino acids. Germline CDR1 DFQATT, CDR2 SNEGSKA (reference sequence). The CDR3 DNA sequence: TGCAGTGCTAGTTTAGGGGTTCCGTACAATGAGCAGTTCTTC. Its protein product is CSASLGVPYNEQFF.

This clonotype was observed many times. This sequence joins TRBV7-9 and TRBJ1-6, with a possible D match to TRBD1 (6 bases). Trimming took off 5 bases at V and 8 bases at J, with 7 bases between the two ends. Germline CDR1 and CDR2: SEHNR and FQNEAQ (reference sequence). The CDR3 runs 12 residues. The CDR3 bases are TGTGCCAGCAGCCAGGGGTATTCACCCCTCCACTTT. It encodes CASSQGYSPLHF.

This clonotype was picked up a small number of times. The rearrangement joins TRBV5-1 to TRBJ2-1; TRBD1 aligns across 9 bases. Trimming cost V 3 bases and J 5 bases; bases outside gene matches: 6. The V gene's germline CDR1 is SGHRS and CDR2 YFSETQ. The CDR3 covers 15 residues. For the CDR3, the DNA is TGCGCCAGCAGCTACGACAGGGGGTTTCACAATGAGCAGTTCTTC. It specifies CASSYDRGFHNEQFF. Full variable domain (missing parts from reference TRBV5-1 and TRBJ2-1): KAGVTQTPRYLIKTRGQQVTLSCSPISGHRSVSWYQQTPGQGLQFLFEYFSETQRNKGNFPGRFSGRQFSNSRSEMNVSTLELGDSALYLCASSYDRGFHNEQFFGPGTRLTVL.

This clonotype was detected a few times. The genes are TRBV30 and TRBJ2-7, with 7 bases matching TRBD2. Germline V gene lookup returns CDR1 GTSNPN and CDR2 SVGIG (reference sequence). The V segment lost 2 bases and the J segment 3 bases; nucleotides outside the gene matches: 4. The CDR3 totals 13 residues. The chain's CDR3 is CAWSTGEGYEQYF. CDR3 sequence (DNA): TGTGCCTGGAGTACCGGGGAGGGCTACGAGCAGTACTTC.

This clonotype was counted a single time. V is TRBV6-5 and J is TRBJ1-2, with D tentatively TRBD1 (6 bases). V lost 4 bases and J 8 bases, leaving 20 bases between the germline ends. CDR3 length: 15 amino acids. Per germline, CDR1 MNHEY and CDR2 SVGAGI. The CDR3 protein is CASSSRTDLSRGYTF. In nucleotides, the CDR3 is TGTGCCAGCAGTTCCCGGACAGATCTATCGAGAGGCTACACCTTC.

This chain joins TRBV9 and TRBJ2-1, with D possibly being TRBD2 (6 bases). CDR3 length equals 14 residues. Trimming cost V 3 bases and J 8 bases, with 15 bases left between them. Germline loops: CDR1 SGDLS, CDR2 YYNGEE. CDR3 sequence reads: CASSAWGTGDEQFF. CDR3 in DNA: TGTGCCAGCAGCGCCTGGGGGACGGGAGATGAGCAGTTCTTC.

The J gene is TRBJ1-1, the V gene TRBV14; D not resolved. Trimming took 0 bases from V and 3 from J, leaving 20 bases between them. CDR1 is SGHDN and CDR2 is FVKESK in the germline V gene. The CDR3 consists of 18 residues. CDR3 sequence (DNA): TGTGCCAGCAGCCAAGAAGGTCTCTGGGCAGGCTCGGACACTGAAGCTTTCTTT. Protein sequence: CASSQEGLWAGSDTEAFF. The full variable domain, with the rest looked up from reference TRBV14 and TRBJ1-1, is EAGVTQFPSHSVIEKGQTVTLRCDPISGHDNLYWYRRVMGKEIKFLLHFVKESKQDESGMPNNRFLAERTGGTYSTLKVQPAELEDSGVYFCASSQEGLWAGSDTEAFFGQGTRLTVV.

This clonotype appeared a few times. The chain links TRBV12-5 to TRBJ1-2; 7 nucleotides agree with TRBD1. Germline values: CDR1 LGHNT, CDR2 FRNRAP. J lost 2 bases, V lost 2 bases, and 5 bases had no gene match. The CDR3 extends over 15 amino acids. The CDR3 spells CASGLHATGNYGYTF. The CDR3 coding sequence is TGTGCTAGTGGTTTGCATGCGACAGGGAACTATGGCTACACCTTC.

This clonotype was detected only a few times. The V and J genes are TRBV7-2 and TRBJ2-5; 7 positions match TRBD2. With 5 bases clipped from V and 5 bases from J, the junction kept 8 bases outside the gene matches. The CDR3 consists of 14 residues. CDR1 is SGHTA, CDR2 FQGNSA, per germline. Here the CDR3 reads CASSHNHGGETQYF. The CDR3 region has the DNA TGTGCCAGCAGCCACAACCACGGGGGGGAGACCCAGTACTTC.

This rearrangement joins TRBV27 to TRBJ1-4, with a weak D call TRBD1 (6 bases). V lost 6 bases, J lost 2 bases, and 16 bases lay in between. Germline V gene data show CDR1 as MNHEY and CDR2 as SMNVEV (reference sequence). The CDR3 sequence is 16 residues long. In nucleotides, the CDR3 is TGTGCCAGCAGCCCCGGGGGGCTTGGCACTAATGAAAAACTGTTTTTT. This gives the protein CASSPGGLGTNEKLFF.

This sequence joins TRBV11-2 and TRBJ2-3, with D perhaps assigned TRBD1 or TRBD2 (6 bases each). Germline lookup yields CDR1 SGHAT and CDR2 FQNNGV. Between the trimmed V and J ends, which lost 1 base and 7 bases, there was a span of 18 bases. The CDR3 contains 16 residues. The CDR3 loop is CASSLAGARSRHTQYF. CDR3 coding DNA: TGTGCCAGCAGCTTAGCGGGGGCCCGATCCCGTCATACGCAGTATTTT.

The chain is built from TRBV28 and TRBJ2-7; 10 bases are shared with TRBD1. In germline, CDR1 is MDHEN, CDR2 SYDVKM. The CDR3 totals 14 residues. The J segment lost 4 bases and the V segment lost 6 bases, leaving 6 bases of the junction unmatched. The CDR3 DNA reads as TGTGCCAGCAGAAACGCGGGACAGGGGTACGAGCAGTACTTC. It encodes CASRNAGQGYEQYF.

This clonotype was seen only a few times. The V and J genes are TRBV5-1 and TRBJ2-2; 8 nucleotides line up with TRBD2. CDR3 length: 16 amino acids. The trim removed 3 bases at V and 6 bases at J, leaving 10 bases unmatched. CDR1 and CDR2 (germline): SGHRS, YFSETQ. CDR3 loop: CASSSPGTRESGELFF. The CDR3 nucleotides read TGCGCCAGCAGCTCGCCCGGGACTAGAGAGTCCGGGGAGCTGTTTTTT.

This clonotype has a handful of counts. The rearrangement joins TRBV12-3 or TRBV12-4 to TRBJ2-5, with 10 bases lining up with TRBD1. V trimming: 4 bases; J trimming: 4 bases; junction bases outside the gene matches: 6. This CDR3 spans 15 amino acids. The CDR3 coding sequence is TGTGCCAGCAGTTCCCCGGGACAGGGGACAGAGACCCAGTACTTC. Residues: CASSSPGQGTETQYF.

The CDR3, as DNA: TGTGCCAGCAGCTTAGACGGGCTGGAGCAGTACTTC. Translation: CASSLDGLEQYF. The rearrangement links TRBV7-9 to TRBJ2-7; D is undetermined. The CDR3 runs to 12 residues. CDR1 is SEHNR, CDR2 FQNEAQ, per germline (reference sequence). V lost 1 base and J lost 7, with 8 bases in between.

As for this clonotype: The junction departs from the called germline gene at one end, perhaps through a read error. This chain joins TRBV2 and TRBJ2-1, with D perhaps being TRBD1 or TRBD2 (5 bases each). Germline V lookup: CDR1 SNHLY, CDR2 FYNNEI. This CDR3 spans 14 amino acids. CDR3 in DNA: TGTGCCAGCAGTGTACCGACAGACCGGGTCGGGGCTCTCTTC. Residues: CASSVPTDRVGALF.

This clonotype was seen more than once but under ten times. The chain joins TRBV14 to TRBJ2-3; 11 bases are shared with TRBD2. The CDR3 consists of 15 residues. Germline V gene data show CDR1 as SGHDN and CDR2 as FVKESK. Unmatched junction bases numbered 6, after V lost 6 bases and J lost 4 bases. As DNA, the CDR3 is TGTGCCAGCAGTCCTCGACTAGCGGGGTCAGATACGCAGTATTTT. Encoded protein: CASSPRLAGSDTQYF.

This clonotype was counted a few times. CDR3 amino acids: CASSQPTGRNYGYTF. CDR3 bases: TGCGCCAGCAGCCAACCGACAGGGAGGAACTATGGCTACACCTTC. This chain joins TRBV4-1 and TRBJ1-2; 7 bases agree with TRBD1. Unmatched junction bases numbered 5, after V lost 2 bases and J lost 2 bases. CDR1 is MGHRA and CDR2 is YSYEKL in the germline V gene. This CDR3 spans 15 amino acids.

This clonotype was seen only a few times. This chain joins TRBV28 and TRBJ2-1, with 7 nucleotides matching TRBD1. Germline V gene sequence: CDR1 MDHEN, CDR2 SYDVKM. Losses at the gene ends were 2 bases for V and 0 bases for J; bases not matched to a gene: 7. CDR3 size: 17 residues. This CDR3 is CASSLTTGALSYNEQFF. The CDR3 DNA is TGTGCCAGCAGTTTAACAACAGGGGCCCTCTCCTACAATGAGCAGTTCTTC.

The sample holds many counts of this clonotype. This CDR3 reads CASSTWTPNTEAFF. CDR3 DNA sequence: TGTGCCAGCAGTACCTGGACACCGAACACTGAAGCTTTCTTT. This rearrangement joins TRBV6-1 to TRBJ1-1, with a possible D match to TRBD1 (5 bases). The CDR3 spans 14 residues. Germline V gene sequence: CDR1 MNHNS, CDR2 SASEGT. Trimming took 5 bases from V and 1 from J, leaving 11 bases between them.

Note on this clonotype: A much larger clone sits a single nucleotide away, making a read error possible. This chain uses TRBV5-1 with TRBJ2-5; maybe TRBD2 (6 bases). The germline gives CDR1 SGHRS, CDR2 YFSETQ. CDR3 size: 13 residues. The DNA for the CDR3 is TGCGCCAGCAGCTTGGGACTAGGAGAGACCGAGTACTTC. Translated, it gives CASSLGLGETEYF.

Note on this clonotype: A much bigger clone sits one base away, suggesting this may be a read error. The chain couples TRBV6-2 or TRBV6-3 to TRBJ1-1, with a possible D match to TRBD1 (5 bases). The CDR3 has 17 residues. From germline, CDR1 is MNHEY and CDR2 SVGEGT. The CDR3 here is CTSSYFLTGRYVTEAFF. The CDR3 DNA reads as TGTACCAGCAGTTACTTCCTAACAGGTAGATACGTCACTGAAGCTTTCTTT.

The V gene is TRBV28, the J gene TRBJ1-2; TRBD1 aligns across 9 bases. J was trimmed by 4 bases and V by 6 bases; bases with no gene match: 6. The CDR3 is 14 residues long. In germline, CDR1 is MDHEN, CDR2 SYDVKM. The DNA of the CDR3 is TGTGCCAGCAGATGGGACAGGGCCCTCTATGGCTACACCTTC. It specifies CASRWDRALYGYTF.

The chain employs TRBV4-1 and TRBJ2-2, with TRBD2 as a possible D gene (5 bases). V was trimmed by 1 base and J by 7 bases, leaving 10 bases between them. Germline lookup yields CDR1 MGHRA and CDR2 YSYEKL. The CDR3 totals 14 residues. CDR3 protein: CASSQGPTSGELFF. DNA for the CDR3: TGCGCCAGCAGCCAAGGGCCCACTAGCGGGGAGCTGTTTTTT.